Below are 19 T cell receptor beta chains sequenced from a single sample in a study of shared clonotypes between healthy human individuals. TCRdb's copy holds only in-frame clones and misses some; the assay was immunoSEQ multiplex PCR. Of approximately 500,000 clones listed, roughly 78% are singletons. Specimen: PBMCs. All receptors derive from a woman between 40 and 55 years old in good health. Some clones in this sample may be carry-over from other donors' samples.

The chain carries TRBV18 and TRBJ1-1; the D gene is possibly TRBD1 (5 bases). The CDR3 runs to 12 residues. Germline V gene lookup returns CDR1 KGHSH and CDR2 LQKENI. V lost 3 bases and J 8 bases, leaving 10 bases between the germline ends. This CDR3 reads CASSPEGWEAFF. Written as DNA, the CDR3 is TGTGCCAGCTCACCGGAGGGGTGGGAAGCTTTCTTT.

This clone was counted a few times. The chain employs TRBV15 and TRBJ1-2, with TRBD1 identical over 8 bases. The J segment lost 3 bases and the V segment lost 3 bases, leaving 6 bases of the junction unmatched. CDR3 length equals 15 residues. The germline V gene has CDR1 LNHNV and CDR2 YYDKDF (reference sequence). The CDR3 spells CATSRDREWDYGYTF. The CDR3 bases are TGTGCCACCAGCAGGGACAGGGAATGGGACTATGGCTACACCTTC.

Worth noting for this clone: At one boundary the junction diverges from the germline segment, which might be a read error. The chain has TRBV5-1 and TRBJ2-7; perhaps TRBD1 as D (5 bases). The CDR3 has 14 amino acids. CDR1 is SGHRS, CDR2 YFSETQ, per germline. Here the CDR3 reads CASSLDIPYYGQYF. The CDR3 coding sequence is TGCGCCAGCAGCCTGGACATACCATACTACGGGCAGTACTTC.

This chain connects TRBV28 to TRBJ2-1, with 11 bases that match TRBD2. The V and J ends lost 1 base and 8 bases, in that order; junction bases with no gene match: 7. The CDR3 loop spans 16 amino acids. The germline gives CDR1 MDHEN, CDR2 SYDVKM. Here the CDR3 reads CASSLYGLAGSHEQFF. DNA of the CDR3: TGTGCCAGCAGTTTATACGGACTAGCGGGTTCCCATGAGCAGTTCTTC.

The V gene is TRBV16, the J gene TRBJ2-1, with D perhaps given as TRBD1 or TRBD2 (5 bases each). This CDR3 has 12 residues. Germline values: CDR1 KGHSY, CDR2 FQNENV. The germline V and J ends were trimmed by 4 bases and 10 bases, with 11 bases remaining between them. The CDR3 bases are TGTGCCAGCAGCCGACGAGGGGCAGAGCAGTTCTTC. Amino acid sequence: CASSRRGAEQFF.

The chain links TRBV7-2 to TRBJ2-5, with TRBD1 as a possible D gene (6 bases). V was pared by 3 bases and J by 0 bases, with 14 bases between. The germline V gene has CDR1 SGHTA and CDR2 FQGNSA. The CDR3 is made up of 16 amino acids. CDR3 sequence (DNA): TGTGCCAGCAGCTTGAGGGGGATCTTGTACCAAGAGACCCAGTACTTC. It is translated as CASSLRGILYQETQYF.

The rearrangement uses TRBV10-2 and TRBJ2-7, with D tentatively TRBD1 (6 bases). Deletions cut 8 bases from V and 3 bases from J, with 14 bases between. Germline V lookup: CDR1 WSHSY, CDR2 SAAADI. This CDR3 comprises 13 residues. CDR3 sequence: CASGRDTYYEQYF. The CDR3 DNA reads TGCGCCAGCGGAAGGGACACCTACTACGAGCAGTACTTC.

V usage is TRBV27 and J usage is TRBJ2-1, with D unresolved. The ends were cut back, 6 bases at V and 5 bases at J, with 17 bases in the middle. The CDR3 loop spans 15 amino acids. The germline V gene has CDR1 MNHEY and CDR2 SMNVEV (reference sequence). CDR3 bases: TGTGCCAGCAGGCAGAAGGGTATGCTTCACAATGAGCAGTTCTTC. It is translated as CASRQKGMLHNEQFF.

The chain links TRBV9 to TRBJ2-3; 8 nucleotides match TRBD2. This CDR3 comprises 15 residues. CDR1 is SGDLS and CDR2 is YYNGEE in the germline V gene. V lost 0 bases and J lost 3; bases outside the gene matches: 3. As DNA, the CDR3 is TGTGCCAGCAGCGTAGTCGCTAGCGGGACAGATACGCAGTATTTT. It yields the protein CASSVVASGTDTQYF.

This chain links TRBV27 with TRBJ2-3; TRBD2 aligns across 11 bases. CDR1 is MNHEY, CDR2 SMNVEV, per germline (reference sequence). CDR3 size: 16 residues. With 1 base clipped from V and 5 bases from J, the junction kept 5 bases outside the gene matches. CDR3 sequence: CASSLLTTSGKDTQYF. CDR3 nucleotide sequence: TGTGCCAGCAGTTTATTGACGACTAGCGGGAAAGATACGCAGTATTTT.

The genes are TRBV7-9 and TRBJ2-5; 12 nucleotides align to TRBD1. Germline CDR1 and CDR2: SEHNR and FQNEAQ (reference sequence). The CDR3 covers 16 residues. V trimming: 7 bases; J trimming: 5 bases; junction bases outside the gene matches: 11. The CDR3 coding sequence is TGTGCCAGCACCCAGGGGGGACAGGGGGCTTGGGAGACCCAGTACTTC. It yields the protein CASTQGGQGAWETQYF.

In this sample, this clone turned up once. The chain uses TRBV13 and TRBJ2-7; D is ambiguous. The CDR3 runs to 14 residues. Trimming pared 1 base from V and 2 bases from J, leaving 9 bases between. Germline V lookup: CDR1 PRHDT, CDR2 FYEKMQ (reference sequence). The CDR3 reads CASSLVARPYEQYF. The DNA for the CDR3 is TGTGCCAGCAGCTTAGTGGCTAGGCCCTACGAGCAGTACTTC.

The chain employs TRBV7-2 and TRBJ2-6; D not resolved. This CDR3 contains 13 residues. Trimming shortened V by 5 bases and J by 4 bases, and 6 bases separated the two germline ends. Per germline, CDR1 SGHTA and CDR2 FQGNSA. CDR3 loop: CASSLGGANVLTF. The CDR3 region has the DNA TGTGCCAGCAGCCTGGGCGGGGCCAACGTCCTGACTTTC.

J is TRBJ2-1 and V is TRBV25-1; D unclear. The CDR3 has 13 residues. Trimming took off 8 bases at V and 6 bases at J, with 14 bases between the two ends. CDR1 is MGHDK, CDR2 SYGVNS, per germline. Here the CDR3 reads CASRSSGFNEQFF. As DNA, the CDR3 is TGTGCCAGCCGAAGCTCTGGGTTCAATGAGCAGTTCTTC.

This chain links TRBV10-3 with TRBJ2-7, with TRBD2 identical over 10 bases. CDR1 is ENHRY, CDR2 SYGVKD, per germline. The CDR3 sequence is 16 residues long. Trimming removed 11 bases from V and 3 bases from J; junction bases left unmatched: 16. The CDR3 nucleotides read TGTGCCGTCATGAACTCAGCGGGGGGGAATAACTACGAGCAGTACTTC. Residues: CAVMNSAGGNNYEQYF.

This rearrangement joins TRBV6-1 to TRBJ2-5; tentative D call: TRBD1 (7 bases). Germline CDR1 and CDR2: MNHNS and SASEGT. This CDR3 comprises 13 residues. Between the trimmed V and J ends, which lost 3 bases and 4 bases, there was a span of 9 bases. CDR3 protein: CASSDRGAETQYF. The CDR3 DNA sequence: TGTGCCAGCAGTGACAGGGGGGCAGAGACCCAGTACTTC.

CDR3 sequence (DNA): TGTGCCAGCAGCGTAGTGGGGGCAGGGTACGATGAGCAGTTCTTC. Translation: CASSVVGAGYDEQFF. The chain has TRBV9 and TRBJ2-1, with a weak D call TRBD1 (6 bases). Trimming removed 0 bases from V and 8 bases from J, with 15 bases in between. From germline, CDR1 is SGDLS and CDR2 YYNGEE. The CDR3 sequence is 15 residues long.

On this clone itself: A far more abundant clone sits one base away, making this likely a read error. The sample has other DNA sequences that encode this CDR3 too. CDR3 amino acids: CASSLERGAGELFF. The CDR3 region has the DNA TGTGCCAGCAGCCTAGAGCGGGGGGCCGGGGAGCTGTTTTTT. This rearrangement joins TRBV11-2 to TRBJ2-2, with TRBD2 matching 9 bases. The CDR3 totals 14 residues. Germline CDR1 and CDR2: SGHAT and FQNNGV. The complete variable domain, with remaining parts taken from reference TRBV11-2 and TRBJ2-2, reads EAGVAQSPRYKIIEKRQSVAFWCNPISGHATLYWYQQILGQGPKLLIQFQNNGVVDDSQLPKDRFSAERLKGVDSTLKIQPAKLEDSAVYLCASSLERGAGELFFGEGSRLTVL.

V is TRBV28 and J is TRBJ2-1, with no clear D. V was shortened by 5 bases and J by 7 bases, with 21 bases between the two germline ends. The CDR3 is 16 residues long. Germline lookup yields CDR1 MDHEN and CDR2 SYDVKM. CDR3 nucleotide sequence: TGTGCCAGCAGTCCATTGGACGACCAAAGCCGTAATGAGCAGTTCTTC. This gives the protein CASSPLDDQSRNEQFF.